This TCR beta chain was identified during a study of cytomegalovirus exposure and HLA in healthy donors. Germline-derived CDR1 and CDR2 are GTSNPN and SVGIG (reference sequence). The CDR3 is 13 amino acids. The junction had 4 bases not matched to a gene; V was cut back by 2 bases and J by 5 bases. PCR primers comprised 60 Vbeta and 13 Jbeta primers. Produced via immunoSEQ multiplex PCR; TCRdb's table is partial and in-frame only. The repertoire consists of some 100,000 clones, with roughly 63% occurring once and the leading ten covering approximately 5.4%. The sequence came from a woman between 70 and 85 years old in good health and CMV-seropositive. What was sequenced was PBMCs. J is TRBJ2-5 and V is TRBV30; 8 bases line up with TRBD2. The CDR3 coding sequence is TGTGCCTGGAGTCCTCTAGCGGGCGAGACCCAGTACTTC. Its translation: CAWSPLAGETQYF.